The rows below give T cell receptor beta chains drawn from one sample of a study of blood T cell repertoires in COVID-19. Clones were sequenced by immunoSEQ multiplex PCR, and TCRdb holds only the in-frame ones, with some missing. This table holds 100,000 to 150,000 clones, more than 70% found once. Sequenced material: peripheral blood. These receptors all stem from a man between 60 and 75 years old with acute or convalescent COVID-19. Both conserved end residues are part of each CDR3. D genes are given only for firm matches. Rows give clone size only sometimes, using once, few, many, or a class for an expanded clone.

TRBJ1-6,.,TRBV9,.,TGTGCCAGCAGCATACTCAGGGAAAATAATTCACCCCTCCACTTT,CASSILRENNSPLHF
TRBJ2-5,TRBD2,TRBV30,.,TGTGCCTGGAGTGCACATCTAGCGGGATTCCAAGAGACCCAGTACTTC,CAWSAHLAGFQETQYF
TRBJ1-5,TRBD1,TRBV5-5,once,TGTGCCAGCAGCCGGACAGGGGCTAGCAATCAGCCCCAGCATTTT,CASSRTGASNQPQHF
TRBJ1-2,.,TRBV5-1,.,TGCGCCAGCAGCTTACAGGGACCACGGGGCTACACCTTC,CASSLQGPRGYTF
TRBJ1-3,.,TRBV6-5,.,TGTGCCAGCCGTACGACCGACAACATATATTTT,CASRTTDNIYF
TRBJ1-2,.,TRBV5-1,.,TGCGCCAGCAGCTCCAGGGAGGGCTATGGCTACACCTTC,CASSSREGYGYTF
TRBJ2-1,TRBD1,TRBV27,few,TGTGCCAGCAGTTTGGACAGGTCGTCCTACAATGAGCAGTTCTTC,CASSLDRSSYNEQFF
TRBJ1-3,TRBD1,TRBV6-5,.,TGTGCCAGCCGAGACAGGGGGCGCGAAAACACCATATATTTT,CASRDRGRENTIYF
TRBJ2-5,TRBD2,TRBV6-5,.,TGTGCCAGCAGTTCAGAGACTAGCGGACGCCAAGAGACCCAGTACTTC,CASSSETSGRQETQYF
TRBJ2-7,TRBD2,TRBV5-1,once,TGCGCCAGCAGCTTTATAGCGGGAGGGCGATACGAGCAGTACTTC,CASSFIAGGRYEQYF
TRBJ1-2,.,TRBV6-5,.,TGTGCCAGCAGCGCGACCCGCCGGGATGGCTACACCTTC,CASSATRRDGYTF
TRBJ1-2,TRBD1,TRBV24-1,few,TGTGCCACCAGTCCCGGACAGGGCTATAATAACTATGGCTACACCTTC,CATSPGQGYNNYGYTF
TRBJ2-3,TRBD2,TRBV7-3,many,TGTGCCAGCAGCTTAGCGGGGGGGAGCACAGATACGCAGTATTTT,CASSLAGGSTDTQYF
TRBJ2-2,.,TRBV30,.,TGTGCCTGGATCCGGGGGTCCGGGGAGCTGTTTTTT,CAWIRGSGELFF
TRBJ1-3,TRBD1,TRBV5-1,.,TGCGCCAGCAGCTACCAGGGGGGATCTGGAAACACCATATATTTT,CASSYQGGSGNTIYF
TRBJ2-1,TRBD1,TRBV5-1,.,TGCGCCAGCAGTCGAGATCCCGCACCGGGACAGGCGAACTACAATGAGCAGTTCTTC,CASSRDPAPGQANYNEQFF
TRBJ2-7,TRBD1,TRBV6-2/TRBV6-3,.,TGTGCCAGCAGTTACCACAGGACAGGGGGCGACGAGCAGTACTTC,CASSYHRTGGDEQYF
TRBJ2-2,TRBD1,TRBV19,.,TGTGCCAGTAGTACCCGGGACAGGGGTGGCACCGGGGAGCTGTTTTTT,CASSTRDRGGTGELFF
TRBJ1-2,.,TRBV5-4,.,TGTGCCAGCAGCTTGGATGGGGACACCTATGGCTACACCTTC,CASSLDGDTYGYTF
TRBJ2-7,TRBD1,TRBV7-6,.,TGTGCCAGCAGCCCAGGGACAGAAGCCTACGAGCAGTACTTC,CASSPGTEAYEQYF